These 14 T cell receptor beta chains were all obtained from the same sample, sequenced in a study of cytomegalovirus exposure and HLA in healthy donors. Both 60 Vbeta primers and 13 Jbeta primers went into the PCR. Assay used: immunoSEQ multiplex PCR; TCRdb lists only in-frame clones, some missing. The sample includes tens of thousands of clones, 60% to 85% of them seen just once. The sample taken for sequencing was PBMCs. These receptors all come from a man aged 35 to 55 in good health and CMV-seronegative.

In this sample, this clone turned up a few times. V gene TRBV28 combines with J gene TRBJ1-5; D is unclear. With 11 bases removed from V and 3 bases from J, the gap between germline ends came to 11 bases. The CDR3 is made up of 12 amino acids. The germline CDR1 and CDR2 sequences are MDHEN and SYDVKM. CDR3 coding DNA: TGTGCCGGAAACAGCCTCAATCAGCCCCAGCATTTT. Encoded protein: CAGNSLNQPQHF.

V and J are TRBV6-6 and TRBJ2-3; a weak D match, TRBD2 (5 bases). Looked up from germline, CDR1 is MNHNY and CDR2 is SVGAGI (reference sequence). CDR3 size: 13 residues. V shed 5 bases and J shed 4 bases, with 10 bases lying between them. The CDR3 coding sequence is TGTGCCAGCAGTCAGGACTGGGCAGATACGCAGTATTTT. The encoded protein is CASSQDWADTQYF.

This clone was seen a single time. The chain couples TRBV2 to TRBJ2-7; D remains unclear. The germline V gene has CDR1 SNHLY and CDR2 FYNNEI. There are 12 residues in the CDR3. V was trimmed by 1 base and J by 6 bases, leaving 7 bases between them. As DNA, the CDR3 is TGTGCCAGCAGTGAAGTGCGGCTCGAGCAGTACTTC. This encodes CASSEVRLEQYF.

J is TRBJ1-1 and V is TRBV6-5; 9 bases line up with TRBD1. The length of the CDR3 is 14 residues. Germline loops: CDR1 MNHEY, CDR2 SVGAGI. The J segment lost 1 base and the V segment lost 6 bases, leaving 3 bases of the junction unmatched. The CDR3 coding sequence is TGTGCCAGCAGACAGGGGGCTTGGAACACTGAAGCTTTCTTT. Translating it yields CASRQGAWNTEAFF.

The chain has TRBV5-4 and TRBJ2-1; tentatively, D is TRBD1 (5 bases). This CDR3 has 15 residues. Trimming left V 1 base short and J 9 bases short, with 17 bases between. The V gene's germline CDR1 is SGHNT and CDR2 YYREEE (reference sequence). The CDR3 loop is CASSLNPAGIGEQFF. The CDR3 region has the DNA TGTGCCAGCAGCTTGAACCCGGCAGGGATCGGTGAGCAGTTCTTC.

The CDR3 DNA is TGTGCCAGCAGCCAGACTAGCGGGATGAGCTACAATGAGCAGTTCTTC. This translates into CASSQTSGMSYNEQFF. J is TRBJ2-1 and V is TRBV4-2; 11 bases map to TRBD2. CDR1 is LGHNA, CDR2 YNFKEQ, per germline. The CDR3 has 16 residues. V shed 3 bases, J shed 3 bases, and the junction held 4 bases outside the gene matches.

V gene TRBV7-3 combines with J gene TRBJ2-3; 8 nucleotides align to TRBD1. V shed 4 bases and J 4 bases; nucleotides not matched to a gene: 7. CDR1 and CDR2 from the germline V gene are SGHTA and FQGTGA. The CDR3 length is 15 residues. The CDR3 region is CASSWAGGASDTQYF. The CDR3 DNA reads as TGTGCCAGCAGCTGGGCAGGGGGCGCATCAGATACGCAGTATTTT.

The genes are TRBV7-2 and TRBJ2-1; 10 bases line up with TRBD2. Per the germline V gene, CDR1 is SGHTA and CDR2 is FQGNSA. V gave up 5 bases and J gave up 6 bases; unmatched junction bases: 7. The CDR3 totals 15 residues. DNA of the CDR3: TGTGCCAGCAGCCGACATAGCGGGAGGCCCAATGAGCAGTTCTTC. Encoded protein: CASSRHSGRPNEQFF. The entire variable domain, with the rest obtained from reference TRBV7-2 and TRBJ2-1, is as follows: GAGVSQSPSNKVTEKGKDVELRCDPISGHTALYWYRQSLGQGLEFLIYFQGNSAPDKSGLPSDRFSAERTGGSVSTLTIQRTQQEDSAVYLCASSRHSGRPNEQFFGPGTRLTVL.

The chain has TRBV19 and TRBJ2-2; 11 bases line up with TRBD2. Germline V gene lookup returns CDR1 LNHDA and CDR2 SQIVND (reference sequence). Trimming cost V 5 bases and J 3 bases; bases outside gene matches: 11. The CDR3 runs 18 residues. In DNA form, the CDR3 reads TGTGCCAGTAGTGGATGGACTAGCGGGCGAATCTACACCGGGGAGCTGTTTTTT. It is translated as CASSGWTSGRIYTGELFF.

The chain carries TRBV30 and TRBJ2-5, with unresolved D. The CDR3 contains 11 residues. Between the trimmed V and J ends, which lost 4 bases and 5 bases, there was a span of 8 bases. Germline V CDR1 and CDR2: GTSNPN, SVGIG (reference sequence). CDR3: CAWTSWETQYF. The CDR3 DNA is TGTGCCTGGACTAGTTGGGAGACCCAGTACTTC.

The J gene is TRBJ2-1, the V gene TRBV4-2; the match to TRBD2 covers 7 bases. The CDR3 totals 15 residues. Germline values: CDR1 LGHNA, CDR2 YNFKEQ. With V trimmed by 1 base and J by 0 bases, 0 bases remained unmatched. CDR3 bases: TGTGCCAGCAGCCAAGGGACTAGCTCCTACAATGAGCAGTTCTTC. This codes for CASSQGTSSYNEQFF.

The V gene is TRBV7-2, the J gene TRBJ2-1; possibly TRBD2 for D (6 bases). The CDR3 runs to 15 residues. The germline gives CDR1 SGHTA, CDR2 FQGNSA. Trimming stripped 2 bases from V and 0 bases from J, with 8 bases between. CDR3 DNA: TGTGCCAGCAGCTTACGGGAGAGCTCCTACAATGAGCAGTTCTTC. Translating it yields CASSLRESSYNEQFF.

The V call is TRBV5-1, the J call TRBJ2-3, with D hard to call. This CDR3 contains 15 residues. V was shortened by 4 bases and J by 5 bases, with 17 bases between the two germline ends. Germline values: CDR1 SGHRS, CDR2 YFSETQ. The CDR3 DNA reads as TGCGCCAGCAGCGTGGACGGATTCGGCGGAGATACGCAGTATTTT. Translation gives CASSVDGFGGDTQYF.

In the case of this clone: The sample has other DNA sequences that encode this CDR3 too. V gene TRBV6-6 combines with J gene TRBJ1-5, with D maybe TRBD1 (5 bases). The V and J ends lost 0 bases and 4 bases respectively, with 7 bases between them. CDR1 is MNHNY, CDR2 SVGAGI, per germline (reference sequence). This CDR3 comprises 14 residues. CDR3 sequence: CASSYSEGNQPQHF. CDR3 coding DNA: TGTGCCAGCAGTTACTCGGAGGGGAATCAGCCCCAGCATTTT.